The clone carrying this T cell receptor beta chain has a single count. Its antigen is still unknown. Germline V CDR1 and CDR2: SEHNR, FQNEAQ (reference sequence). There are 18 residues in the CDR3. With 5 bases clipped from V and 3 bases from J, the junction kept 8 bases outside the gene matches. The PCR primers covered 54 TRBV and 13 TRBJ segments. The assay was immunoSEQ multiplex PCR, and TCRdb's table has in-frame clones only and misses some. The sample comprises some 120,000 clones, nearly 95% of which are singletons, and around 0.3% rests with the top ten. This record comes from a study of T cell repertoires and HLA-DP antigens. Looking at the study overall: In vitro CD4+ alloreactivity was against HeLa-presented HLA-DP. Donor ages ranged from 18-to-29 to 60-to-69; a couple of men, one woman.

General study findings and limits: Against one allele, clones undetected before culture averaged approximately 35%; against the other, 50% to 60%.

J is TRBJ2-1 and V is TRBV7-9; 15 bases line up with TRBD2. This receptor was taken from a woman aged 18-29 years in good health and CMV-seronegative. Sample: CD4+ T cells from PBMCs. CDR3: CASSDSGTSGRYYNEQFF. The CDR3 nucleotides are TGTGCCAGCAGCGATTCGGGGACTAGCGGGAGGTACTACAATGAGCAGTTCTTC. Combining the CDR3 with reference TRBV7-9 and TRBJ2-1 gives the whole variable domain DTGVSQNPRHKITKRGQNVTFRCDPISEHNRLYWYRQTLGQGPEFLTYFQNEAQLEKSRLLSDRFSAERPKGSFSTLEIQRTEQGDSAMYLCASSDSGTSGRYYNEQFFGPGTRLTVL.